Following are 25 T cell receptor beta chains from one sample sequenced in a study of shared clonotypes between healthy human individuals. As defined, naive CD8 cells were CD45RO-negative and positively selected for CCR7, with terminally differentiated effector memory CD45RA+ cells excluded. The protocol was immunoSEQ multiplex PCR, while the TCRdb copy is restricted to in-frame clones and leaves out a portion. The sample lists about 800,000 clones; roughly 96% were seen once. Sequences were obtained from naive CD8+ T cells sorted from blood. These receptors originate from a man younger than 45 in good health.

The chain combines TRBV10-1 with TRBJ2-7; a weak D match, TRBD2 (5 bases). This CDR3 comprises 14 residues. Germline V gives CDR1 WNHNN, CDR2 SYGVQD (reference sequence). The germline V and J ends were trimmed by 8 bases and 0 bases, with 14 bases remaining between them. The CDR3 region is CASQASGNSYEQYF. The DNA of the CDR3 is TGCGCCAGCCAGGCAAGCGGCAACTCCTACGAGCAGTACTTC.

V usage is TRBV7-9 and J usage is TRBJ2-7; TRBD1 matches 10 bases. CDR3 length equals 15 residues. V shed 3 bases and J 3 bases; nucleotides not matched to a gene: 5. Germline CDR1 and CDR2: SEHNR and FQNEAQ (reference sequence). This chain's CDR3 is CASSFGTGVLYEQYF. CDR3 nucleotide sequence: TGTGCCAGCAGCTTTGGGACAGGGGTCCTCTACGAGCAGTACTTC. Together with reference TRBV7-9 and TRBJ2-7, the CDR3 gives the full variable domain: DTGVSQNPRHKITKRGQNVTFRCDPISEHNRLYWYRQTLGQGPEFLTYFQNEAQLEKSRLLSDRFSAERPKGSFSTLEIQRTEQGDSAMYLCASSFGTGVLYEQYFGPGTRLTVT.

The V and J genes are TRBV19 and TRBJ1-5; D is unresolved. The V end was cut by 3 bases, the J end by 5 bases, with 11 bases between. In germline, CDR1 is LNHDA, CDR2 SQIVND (reference sequence). The CDR3 extends over 14 amino acids. The DNA for the CDR3 is TGTGCCAGTAGTATTCCCCCTGGATATCAGCCCCAGCATTTT. Protein product: CASSIPPGYQPQHF.

The chain uses TRBV5-6 and TRBJ1-1; no firm D call. V dropped 1 base and J dropped 4 bases, with 8 bases sitting between them. The CDR3 runs 13 residues. The germline V gene has CDR1 SGHDT and CDR2 YYEEEE. The DNA of the CDR3 is TGTGCCAGCAGCTTGATATACGGCACTGAAGCTTTCTTT. It specifies CASSLIYGTEAFF.

This clone was detected once. V and J are TRBV27 and TRBJ1-1, with D possibly TRBD1 on 5 matching bases. The CDR3 has 14 amino acids. Trimming took off 5 bases at V and 1 base at J, with 11 bases between the two ends. Looked up from germline, CDR1 is MNHEY and CDR2 is SMNVEV (reference sequence). CDR3 region: CASSLIGANTEAFF. CDR3 bases: TGTGCCAGCAGTCTTATTGGGGCGAACACTGAAGCTTTCTTT.

The chain uses TRBV11-2 and TRBJ2-5, with TRBD2 identical over 9 bases. Germline assignment: CDR1 SGHAT and CDR2 FQNNGV. Trimming took 10 bases from V and 5 from J; bases not matched to a gene: 14. CDR3 length: 15 amino acids. The DNA of the CDR3 is TGTGCCACAGCAGGTGGGCGGGAGGGGGTGGAGACCCAGTACTTC. Its translation: CATAGGREGVETQYF.

J is TRBJ2-7 and V is TRBV5-5; tentative D call: TRBD1 (5 bases). CDR3 length: 14 residues. Per germline, CDR1 SGHKS and CDR2 YYEKEE (reference sequence). V lost 4 bases to trimming and J lost 2 bases, with 13 bases between them. CDR3 nucleotides: TGTGCCAGCAGCCGGAGAGAGACAGCCTACGAGCAGTACTTC. It yields the protein CASSRRETAYEQYF.

The rearrangement uses TRBV27 and TRBJ2-1, with 7 bases identical to TRBD1. The CDR3 totals 15 residues. The germline gives CDR1 MNHEY, CDR2 SMNVEV (reference sequence). With V trimmed by 4 bases and J by 7 bases, 10 bases remained unmatched. CDR3: CASSSRQGVWNEQFF. CDR3 DNA: TGTGCCAGCAGTTCCCGACAGGGAGTGTGGAATGAGCAGTTCTTC.

The gene calls are TRBV6-1 and TRBJ1-1; D unclear. Per germline, CDR1 MNHNS and CDR2 SASEGT. Deletions cut 5 bases from V and 5 bases from J, with 15 bases between. The CDR3 contains 14 residues. CDR3 coding DNA: TGTGCCAGCAGTCTAAGGGCAGGTTCAACTGAAGCTTTCTTT. It specifies CASSLRAGSTEAFF.

The J gene is TRBJ2-1, the V gene TRBV27; the match to TRBD2 covers 14 bases. With V trimmed by 8 bases and J by 7 bases, 4 bases remained unmatched. Germline V gene lookup returns CDR1 MNHEY and CDR2 SMNVEV (reference sequence). This CDR3 contains 14 residues. The CDR3 protein is CASLGLAGGNEQFF. For the CDR3, the DNA is TGTGCCAGCCTAGGACTAGCGGGAGGTAATGAGCAGTTCTTC.

As regards this clone: The sample has other DNA sequences that encode this CDR3 too. The gene calls are TRBV9 and TRBJ2-3, with D maybe TRBD1 (6 bases). CDR3 length equals 15 residues. Germline V lookup: CDR1 SGDLS, CDR2 YYNGEE. Trimming removed 0 bases from V and 3 bases from J, with 11 bases in between. Here the CDR3 reads CASSVEGRGTDTQYF. The CDR3 DNA reads TGTGCCAGCAGCGTAGAGGGAAGGGGGACAGATACGCAGTATTTT.

This clone was counted only a few times. The chain joins TRBV6-4 to TRBJ2-2, with D unclear. Germline CDR1 reads MRHNA; CDR2 reads SNTAGT. This CDR3 contains 13 residues. The V end lost 4 bases, the J end lost 0 bases, and 3 bases lay between the germline ends. In DNA, the CDR3 is TGTGCCAGCAGTGCCACGAACACCGGGGAGCTGTTTTTT. This encodes CASSATNTGELFF.

The chain recombines TRBV7-2 with TRBJ1-2; a possible D gene is TRBD1 (5 bases). The CDR3 spans 16 residues. V lost 4 bases, J lost 3 bases, and 18 bases lay in between. Germline V gene lookup returns CDR1 SGHTA and CDR2 FQGNSA. CDR3 protein: CASSSFTFRVDYGYTF. CDR3 in DNA: TGTGCCAGCAGCTCATTTACGTTCAGGGTCGACTATGGCTACACCTTC.

The rearrangement uses TRBV5-4 and TRBJ2-1; possible D gene TRBD1, 6 bases. Per germline, CDR1 SGHNT and CDR2 YYREEE (reference sequence). The CDR3 length is 14 residues. Trimming took 5 bases from V and 6 from J, leaving 15 bases between them. The CDR3 loop reads CASSPDSGVNEQFF. CDR3 in DNA: TGTGCCAGCAGTCCGGACAGCGGAGTCAATGAGCAGTTCTTC.

The V and J genes are TRBV20-1 and TRBJ1-1; D gene uncertain. The CDR3 length is 11 residues. Germline V gene lookup returns CDR1 DFQATT and CDR2 SNEGSKA (reference sequence). Trimming took off 0 bases at V and 8 bases at J, with 7 bases between the two ends. The CDR3 nucleotides are TGCAGTGCTAGAGATCTCAGGGAAGCTTTCTTT. Protein sequence: CSARDLREAFF.

The J gene is TRBJ2-7, the V gene TRBV28; 7 bases match TRBD1. This CDR3 has 13 amino acids. The V segment lost 8 bases and the J segment 1 base; nucleotides outside the gene matches: 5. Germline V gene lookup returns CDR1 MDHEN and CDR2 SYDVKM. The CDR3 sequence is CASRDSTSYEQYF. The CDR3 bases are TGTGCCAGCCGGGACAGTACTTCCTACGAGCAGTACTTC.

This chain uses TRBV6-5 with TRBJ2-7, with TRBD2 matching over 14 bases. Germline CDR1 MNHEY, CDR2 SVGAGI. The CDR3 loop spans 15 amino acids. V lost 4 bases, J lost 2 bases, and 1 base stayed unmatched. The CDR3 protein is CASSLGLAGAYEQYF. In DNA, the CDR3 is TGTGCCAGCAGTTTGGGACTAGCGGGAGCCTACGAGCAGTACTTC.

The V and J genes are TRBV27 and TRBJ2-1; 13 bases are shared with TRBD2. Germline V gene data show CDR1 as MNHEY and CDR2 as SMNVEV (reference sequence). The CDR3 has 16 amino acids. The V gene end was trimmed by 4 bases and the J gene end by 4 bases; junction bases not matched to a gene: 4. CDR3 nucleotides: TGTGCCAGCAGTTGGGGGGGACTAGCGGGGTACAATGAGCAGTTCTTC. It yields the protein CASSWGGLAGYNEQFF.

The rearrangement joins TRBV5-4 to TRBJ2-1, with D possibly matching TRBD1 (5 bases). Trimming took 0 bases from V and 7 from J, leaving 17 bases between them. Germline loops: CDR1 SGHNT, CDR2 YYREEE (reference sequence). CDR3 size: 16 residues. The DNA of the CDR3 is TGTGCCAGCAGCTTGGTAAGCGCAGGGTTTGGAAATGAGCAGTTCTTC. This codes for CASSLVSAGFGNEQFF.

This chain links TRBV2 with TRBJ2-1; D gene ambiguous. Trimming left V 6 bases short and J 0 bases short, with 9 bases between. The germline V gene has CDR1 SNHLY and CDR2 FYNNEI. CDR3 length equals 14 residues. CDR3 DNA sequence: TGTGCCAGCAGGTTGGTAGTCTCCTACAATGAGCAGTTCTTC. Its translation: CASRLVVSYNEQFF.

This clone has just one count. This chain joins TRBV9 and TRBJ2-5; possibly TRBD2 for D (6 bases). The V and J ends lost 0 bases and 0 bases respectively, with 9 bases between them. Looked up from germline, CDR1 is SGDLS and CDR2 is YYNGEE. There are 15 residues in the CDR3. Here the CDR3 DNA reads TGTGCCAGCAGCGTAGAGGGACTCGACCAAGAGACCCAGTACTTC. Its protein product is CASSVEGLDQETQYF. Supplemented by reference TRBV9 and TRBJ2-5, the full variable domain reads DSGVTQTPKHLITATGQRVTLRCSPRSGDLSVYWYQQSLDQGLQFLIQYYNGEERAKGNILERFSAQQFPDLHSELNLSSLELGDSALYFCASSVEGLDQETQYFGPGTRLLVL.

The chain carries TRBV29-1 and TRBJ1-1, with TRBD1 matching 7 bases. In germline, CDR1 is SQVTM, CDR2 ANQGSEA. V shed 4 bases, J shed 1 base, and the junction held 6 bases outside the gene matches. The CDR3 is made up of 14 amino acids. The CDR3, as DNA: TGCAGCGTTGGAATTCAGGGGGGGAACACTGAAGCTTTCTTT. Its protein is CSVGIQGGNTEAFF. The full variable domain, rest sourced from reference TRBV29-1 and TRBJ1-1, is SAVISQKPSRDICQRGTSLTIQCQVDSQVTMMFWYRQQPGQSLTLIATANQGSEATYESGFVIDKFPISRPNLTFSTLTVSNMSPEDSSIYLCSVGIQGGNTEAFFGQGTRLTVV.

The genes are TRBV25-1 and TRBJ1-1; D is ambiguous. CDR1 and CDR2 (germline): MGHDK, SYGVNS. The CDR3 length is 13 residues. V lost 4 bases, J lost 8 bases, and 14 bases lay in between. In DNA form, the CDR3 reads TGTGCCAGCAGTGGGCACTCCCCGGGCGAAGCTTTCTTT. This codes for CASSGHSPGEAFF.

Notes on this clone: Other DNA sequences in the sample encode the same CDR3. This chain uses TRBV27 with TRBJ2-7; possibly TRBD2 for D (6 bases). CDR3 size: 15 residues. V was clipped by 2 bases and J by 1 base, with 12 bases between them. The germline V gene encodes CDR1 MNHEY and CDR2 SMNVEV (reference sequence). The CDR3 protein is CASSLRGSGSYEQYF. For the CDR3, the DNA is TGTGCCAGCAGTTTACGGGGGTCCGGGTCCTACGAGCAGTACTTC.

The chain links TRBV13 to TRBJ2-7; D ambiguous. Per the germline V gene, CDR1 is PRHDT and CDR2 is FYEKMQ (reference sequence). CDR3 size: 13 residues. Trimming shortened V by 5 bases and J by 5 bases, and 13 bases separated the two germline ends. The CDR3 sequence is CASSTGWDHEQYF. DNA of the CDR3: TGTGCCAGCAGCACCGGATGGGATCACGAGCAGTACTTC.